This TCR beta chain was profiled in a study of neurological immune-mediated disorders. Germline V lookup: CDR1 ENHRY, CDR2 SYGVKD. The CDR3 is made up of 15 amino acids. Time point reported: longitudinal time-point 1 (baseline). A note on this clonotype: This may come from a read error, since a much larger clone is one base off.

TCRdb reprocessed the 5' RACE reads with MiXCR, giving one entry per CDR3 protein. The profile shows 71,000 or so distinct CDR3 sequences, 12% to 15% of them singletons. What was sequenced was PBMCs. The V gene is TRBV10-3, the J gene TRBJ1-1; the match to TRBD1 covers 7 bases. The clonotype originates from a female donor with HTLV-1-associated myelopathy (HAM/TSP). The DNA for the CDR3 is TGTGTCATCACCCGGGACAGACTATCGAACACTGAAGCTTTCTTT. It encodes CVITRDRLSNTEAFF.